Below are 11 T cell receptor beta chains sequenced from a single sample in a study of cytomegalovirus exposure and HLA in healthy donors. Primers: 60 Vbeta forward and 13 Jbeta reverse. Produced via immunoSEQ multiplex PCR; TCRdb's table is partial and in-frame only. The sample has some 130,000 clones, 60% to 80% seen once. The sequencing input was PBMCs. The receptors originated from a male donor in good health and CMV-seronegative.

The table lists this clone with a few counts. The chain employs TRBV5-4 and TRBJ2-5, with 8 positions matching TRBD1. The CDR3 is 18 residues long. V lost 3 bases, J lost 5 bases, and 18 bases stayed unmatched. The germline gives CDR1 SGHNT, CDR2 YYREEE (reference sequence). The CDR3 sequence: CASSSGQGFYLFGETQYF. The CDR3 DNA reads TGTGCCAGCAGCTCCGGACAGGGTTTTTACTTATTTGGGGAGACCCAGTACTTC.

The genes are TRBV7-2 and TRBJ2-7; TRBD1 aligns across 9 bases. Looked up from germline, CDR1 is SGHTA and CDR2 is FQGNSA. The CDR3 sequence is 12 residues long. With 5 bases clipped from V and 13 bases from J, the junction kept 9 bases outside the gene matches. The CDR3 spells CASSRPRDRAYF. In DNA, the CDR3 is TGTGCCAGCAGCCGCCCCCGGGACAGGGCCTACTTC.

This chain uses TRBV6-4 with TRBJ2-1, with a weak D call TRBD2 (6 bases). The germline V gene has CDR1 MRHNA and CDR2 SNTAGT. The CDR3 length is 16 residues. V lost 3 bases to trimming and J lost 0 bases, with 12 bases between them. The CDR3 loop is CASSERAGRSYNEQFF. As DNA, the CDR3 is TGTGCCAGCAGTGAGAGAGCGGGCCGCTCCTACAATGAGCAGTTCTTC.

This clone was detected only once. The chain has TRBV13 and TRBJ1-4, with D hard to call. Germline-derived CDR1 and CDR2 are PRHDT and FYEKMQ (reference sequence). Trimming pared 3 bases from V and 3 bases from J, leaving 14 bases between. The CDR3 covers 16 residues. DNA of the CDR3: TGTGCCAGCAGCTTTAGAGGAGGTGGAGCTAATGAAAAACTGTTTTTT. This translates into CASSFRGGGANEKLFF.

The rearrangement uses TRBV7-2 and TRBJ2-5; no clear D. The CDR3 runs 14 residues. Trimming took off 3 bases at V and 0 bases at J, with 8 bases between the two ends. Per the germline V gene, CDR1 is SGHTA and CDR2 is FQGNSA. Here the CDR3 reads CASSFKHHQETQYF. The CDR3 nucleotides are TGTGCCAGCAGCTTTAAACACCACCAAGAGACCCAGTACTTC.

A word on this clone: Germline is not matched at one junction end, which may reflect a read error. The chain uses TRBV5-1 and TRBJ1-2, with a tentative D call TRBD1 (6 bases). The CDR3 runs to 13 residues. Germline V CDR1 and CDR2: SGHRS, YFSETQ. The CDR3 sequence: CARSSPGQQGYTF. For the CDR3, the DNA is TGCGCCCGCAGCTCGCCGGGACAACAAGGCTACACCTTC.

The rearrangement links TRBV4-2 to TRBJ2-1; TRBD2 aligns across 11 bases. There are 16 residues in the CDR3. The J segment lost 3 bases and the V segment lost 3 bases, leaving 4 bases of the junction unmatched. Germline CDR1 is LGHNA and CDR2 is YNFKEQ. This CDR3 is CASSHSGTSGYNEQFF. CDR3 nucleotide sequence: TGTGCCAGCAGCCACTCCGGGACTAGCGGCTACAATGAGCAGTTCTTC.

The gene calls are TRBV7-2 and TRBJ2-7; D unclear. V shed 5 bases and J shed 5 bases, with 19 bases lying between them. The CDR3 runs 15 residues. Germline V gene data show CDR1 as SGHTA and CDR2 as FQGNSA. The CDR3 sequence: CASSLQNLKLHEQYF. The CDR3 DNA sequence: TGTGCCAGCAGCCTCCAGAACCTGAAATTACACGAGCAGTACTTC.

CDR3 sequence reads: CASSVAPRDTEAFF. The CDR3 DNA reads as TGTGCCAGCAGCGTAGCCCCCCGGGACACTGAAGCTTTCTTT. The rearrangement links TRBV9 to TRBJ1-1; D gene uncertain. V gave up 0 bases and J gave up 3 bases, with 9 bases separating them. CDR3 length: 14 amino acids. CDR1 is SGDLS and CDR2 is YYNGEE in the germline V gene.

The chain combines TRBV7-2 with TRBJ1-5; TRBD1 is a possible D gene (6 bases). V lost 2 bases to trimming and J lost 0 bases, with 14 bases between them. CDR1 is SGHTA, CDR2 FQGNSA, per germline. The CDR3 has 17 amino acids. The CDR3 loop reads CASSLRSGTNSNQPQHF. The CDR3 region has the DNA TGTGCCAGCAGCTTACGATCCGGGACAAATAGCAATCAGCCCCAGCATTTT.

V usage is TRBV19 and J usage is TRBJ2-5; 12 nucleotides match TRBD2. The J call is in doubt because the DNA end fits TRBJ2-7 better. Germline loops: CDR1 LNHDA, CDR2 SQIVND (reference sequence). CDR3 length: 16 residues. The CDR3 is CASSIEGLAGVYEQYF. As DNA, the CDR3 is TGTGCCAGTAGTATAGAGGGACTAGCGGGCGTCTACGAGCAGTACTTC.